The 26 T cell receptor beta chains given below trace back to one sample, sequenced in a study of blood T cell repertoires in COVID-19. Only in-frame clones appear in the TCRdb table, and some are missing; sequencing was by immunoSEQ multiplex PCR. This sample has around 430,000 clones, with about 83% found just once. The sequenced sample consisted of PBMCs or T cells enriched from blood (not recorded which). The receptor source for this set is a woman in her forties or fifties who had recovered from COVID-19.

J is TRBJ1-1 and V is TRBV2; possible D gene TRBD1, 5 bases. Germline CDR1 reads SNHLY; CDR2 reads FYNNEI. Trimming stripped 5 bases from V and 1 base from J, with 8 bases between. The CDR3 is 13 amino acids. DNA for the CDR3: TGTGCCAGCAGTCGGGGGGAGAACACTGAAGCTTTCTTT. Amino acid sequence: CASSRGENTEAFF.

This rearrangement joins TRBV7-8 to TRBJ1-1; 7 bases map to TRBD1. The CDR3 runs to 15 residues. The J segment lost 3 bases and the V segment lost 5 bases, leaving 9 bases of the junction unmatched. Germline values: CDR1 SGHVS, CDR2 FQNEAQ. The CDR3: CASSLTRGKDTEAFF. The CDR3 coding sequence is TGTGCCAGCAGCCTGACCAGGGGGAAGGACACTGAAGCTTTCTTT.

The chain links TRBV7-9 to TRBJ1-1; the D gene is possibly TRBD1 (6 bases). In germline, CDR1 is SEHNR, CDR2 FQNEAQ (reference sequence). V lost 5 bases and J 5 bases, leaving 15 bases between the germline ends. The CDR3 has 14 residues. For the CDR3, the DNA is TGTGCCAGCAGCCGTCGACAGGATGGAACTGAAGCTTTCTTT. The encoded protein is CASSRRQDGTEAFF.

The table lists this clone with a few counts. DNA for the CDR3: TGCGCCAGCAGCCAAGAGTGGGGACAGGGAGGGAACTATGGCTACACCTTC. Translated: CASSQEWGQGGNYGYTF. The chain links TRBV4-3 to TRBJ1-2; 9 bases agree with TRBD1. CDR3 length equals 17 residues. With V trimmed by 0 bases and J by 2 bases, 7 bases remained unmatched. Germline V lookup: CDR1 LGHNA, CDR2 YSLEER.

This chain uses TRBV6-5 with TRBJ1-2, with 12 positions matching TRBD1. The CDR3 loop spans 15 amino acids. Germline-derived CDR1 and CDR2 are MNHEY and SVGAGI. The ends lost 4 bases at V and 4 bases at J; junction bases unmatched: 4. The CDR3 region has the DNA TGTGCCAGCAGTTGGGGACAGGGGGCCGTCTATGGCTACACCTTC. The encoded protein is CASSWGQGAVYGYTF.

The chain uses TRBV30 and TRBJ1-2; D unclear. Germline CDR1 is GTSNPN and CDR2 is SVGIG (reference sequence). CDR3 size: 15 residues. V was shortened by 1 base and J by 4 bases, with 16 bases between the two germline ends. CDR3 loop: CAWSGPSEPSYGYTF. The DNA for the CDR3 is TGTGCCTGGAGTGGCCCTTCAGAACCCAGCTATGGCTACACCTTC. Variable domain in full (rest from reference TRBV30 and TRBJ1-2): SQTIHQWPATLVQPVGSPLSLECTVEGTSNPNLYWYRQAAGRGLQLLFYSVGIGQISSEVPQNLSASRPQDRQFILSSKKLLLSDSGFYLCAWSGPSEPSYGYTFGSGTRLTVV.

This rearrangement joins TRBV30 to TRBJ2-2; a possible D gene is TRBD1 (5 bases). V gave up 4 bases and J gave up 0 bases, with 15 bases separating them. The germline V gene has CDR1 GTSNPN and CDR2 SVGIG (reference sequence). There are 16 residues in the CDR3. In DNA, the CDR3 is TGTGCCTGGATCCCGGACACAGCCGCGAACACCGGGGAGCTGTTTTTT. Translation gives CAWIPDTAANTGELFF.

V is TRBV6-5 and J is TRBJ1-2, with 8 bases matching TRBD1. This CDR3 comprises 13 residues. Germline-derived CDR1 and CDR2 are MNHEY and SVGAGI. The V and J ends lost 2 bases and 7 bases, in that order; junction bases with no gene match: 3. CDR3: CASSYQGARGYTF. The CDR3 bases are TGTGCCAGCAGTTACCAGGGGGCGCGTGGCTACACCTTC.

This chain joins TRBV29-1 and TRBJ1-2, with D possibly TRBD1 on 5 matching bases. The CDR3 covers 14 residues. Trimming cost V 7 bases and J 0 bases, with 15 bases left between them. The V gene's germline CDR1 is SQVTM and CDR2 ANQGSEA. In DNA form, the CDR3 reads TGCAGCGCCCACGCCCAGGGTACTAACTATGGCTACACCTTC. Translation: CSAHAQGTNYGYTF.

The CDR3 here is CSASPGGTSYGYTF. The CDR3 DNA is TGCAGTGCTAGTCCAGGGGGAACGAGTTATGGCTACACCTTC. V usage is TRBV20-1 and J usage is TRBJ1-2, with 7 positions matching TRBD1. The J segment lost 5 bases and the V segment lost 3 bases, leaving 9 bases of the junction unmatched. Germline assignment: CDR1 DFQATT and CDR2 SNEGSKA (reference sequence). The length of the CDR3 is 14 residues.

This chain joins TRBV18 and TRBJ1-1; D not certain. Germline V CDR1 and CDR2: KGHSH, LQKENI. The length of the CDR3 is 13 residues. Trimming removed 5 bases from V and 8 bases from J, with 15 bases in between. For the CDR3, the DNA is TGTGCCAGCTCAATAACTGGGAGGATAGAAGCTTTCTTT. It codes for CASSITGRIEAFF.

The V call is TRBV28, the J call TRBJ1-1; D perhaps matches TRBD1 (6 bases). The ends were cut back, 6 bases at V and 6 bases at J, with 17 bases in the middle. CDR1 is MDHEN, CDR2 SYDVKM, per germline. The CDR3 covers 14 residues. The CDR3 protein is CASSPPRGEAEAFF. The CDR3 bases are TGTGCCAGCAGCCCGCCCAGGGGTGAGGCTGAAGCTTTCTTT. The variable domain in full, completed from reference TRBV28 and TRBJ1-1, reads DVKVTQSSRYLVKRTGEKVFLECVQDMDHENMFWYRQDPGLGLRLIYFSYDVKMKEKGDIPEGYSVSREKKERFSLILESASTNQTSMYLCASSPPRGEAEAFFGQGTRLTVV.

The V call is TRBV28, the J call TRBJ1-1; tentatively, D is TRBD1 (5 bases). CDR1 and CDR2 from the germline V gene are MDHEN and SYDVKM. V was clipped by 3 bases and J by 1 base, with 12 bases between them. This CDR3 contains 15 residues. The chain's CDR3 is CASSFRGRGNTEAFF. The CDR3 DNA reads TGTGCCAGCAGTTTTAGAGGGAGGGGGAACACTGAAGCTTTCTTT.

J is TRBJ2-7 and V is TRBV7-2; D possibly corresponds to TRBD2 (6 bases). Between the trimmed V and J ends, which lost 5 bases and 2 bases, there was a span of 16 bases. The CDR3 has 15 residues. Germline V gene lookup returns CDR1 SGHTA and CDR2 FQGNSA. In DNA, the CDR3 is TGTGCCAGCAGCCTTCAGCGGGTATCAACCTACGAGCAGTACTTC. As protein: CASSLQRVSTYEQYF.

The V call is TRBV29-1, the J call TRBJ2-4; D is possibly TRBD2 (7 bases). Germline CDR1 and CDR2: SQVTM and ANQGSEA. Between the trimmed V and J ends, which lost 7 bases and 2 bases, there was a span of 15 bases. The CDR3 is made up of 14 amino acids. Written as DNA, the CDR3 is TGCAGCGCTGGGGGGGCGCAATCCAAAAACATTCAGTACTTC. This translates into CSAGGAQSKNIQYF. The variable domain in full, with the rest retrieved from reference TRBV29-1 and TRBJ2-4, is SAVISQKPSRDICQRGTSLTIQCQVDSQVTMMFWYRQQPGQSLTLIATANQGSEATYESGFVIDKFPISRPNLTFSTLTVSNMSPEDSSIYLCSAGGAQSKNIQYFGAGTRLSVL.

The CDR3: CATSAPRGTEAFF. The CDR3 coding sequence is TGTGCCACCAGCGCTCCAAGAGGGACTGAAGCTTTCTTT. This chain connects TRBV15 to TRBJ1-1; D not resolved. The CDR3 is 13 amino acids. Germline CDR1 reads LNHNV; CDR2 reads YYDKDF (reference sequence). V was clipped by 5 bases and J by 5 bases, with 12 bases between them.

The CDR3 nucleotides are TGTGCCAGCTCACCCGTAGACATTTCAGCTAGCACAGATACGCAGTATTTT. Its protein product is CASSPVDISASTDTQYF. This rearrangement joins TRBV18 to TRBJ2-3; unclear D gene. The CDR3 has 17 residues. Germline V gene data show CDR1 as KGHSH and CDR2 as LQKENI. The V end lost 3 bases, the J end lost 0 bases, and 16 bases lay between the germline ends.

The V gene is TRBV3-1 (or the pseudogene TRBV3-2), the J gene TRBJ1-6; D gene uncertain. V was pared by 1 base and J by 6 bases, with 10 bases between. The CDR3 is 15 amino acids. Per the germline V gene, CDR1 is LGHDT and CDR2 is YNNKEL (reference sequence). The CDR3 here is CASSQGGAGNSPLHF. As DNA, the CDR3 is TGTGCCAGCAGCCAAGGGGGAGCGGGTAATTCACCCCTCCACTTT.

This clone was detected once. The V and J genes are TRBV7-9 and TRBJ1-2; D may be TRBD1 (5 bases). Looked up from germline, CDR1 is SEHNR and CDR2 is FQNEAQ (reference sequence). Trimming cost V 1 base and J 6 bases, with 15 bases left between them. The CDR3 loop spans 15 amino acids. CDR3 region: CASSLGVAGKDGYTF. As DNA, the CDR3 is TGTGCCAGCAGCTTAGGAGTTGCAGGGAAGGATGGCTACACCTTC.

In this sample, this clone turned up a few times. The V call is TRBV5-1, the J call TRBJ2-7, with 8 bases identical to TRBD1. V lost 1 base and J lost 7; bases outside the gene matches: 13. The CDR3 loop spans 16 amino acids. Germline lookup yields CDR1 SGHRS and CDR2 YFSETQ. In DNA form, the CDR3 reads TGCGCCAGCAGCTTGAGGTGGGGACAGGTGACGGGAGAGCAGTACTTC. This sequence encodes CASSLRWGQVTGEQYF.

This sequence joins TRBV28 and TRBJ2-6; a possible D gene is TRBD2 (7 bases). There are 14 residues in the CDR3. The germline V gene encodes CDR1 MDHEN and CDR2 SYDVKM. The V and J ends lost 8 bases and 4 bases respectively, with 12 bases between them. The CDR3 reads CASGGALGANVLTF. Written as DNA, the CDR3 is TGTGCCAGCGGGGGGGCGCTAGGGGCCAACGTCCTGACTTTC.

This rearrangement joins TRBV27 to TRBJ1-1; 7 bases fit TRBD1. This CDR3 region has 15 residues. Looked up from germline, CDR1 is MNHEY and CDR2 is SMNVEV (reference sequence). V shed 3 bases, J shed 0 bases, and the junction held 4 bases outside the gene matches. The CDR3 bases are TGTGCCAGCAGTTTGACAGGGCCGGTGAACACTGAAGCTTTCTTT. As protein: CASSLTGPVNTEAFF.

The rearrangement joins TRBV7-3 to TRBJ2-1; 8 bases align to TRBD2. The germline gives CDR1 SGHTA, CDR2 FQGTGA. V gave up 2 bases and J gave up 9 bases; unmatched junction bases: 6. The CDR3 contains 14 residues. CDR3 protein: CASSLGTRFSEQFF. The CDR3 DNA reads as TGTGCCAGCAGCTTAGGGACTAGATTTTCTGAGCAGTTCTTC. Variable domain in full (rest from reference TRBV7-3 and TRBJ2-1): GAGVSQTPSNKVTEKGKYVELRCDPISGHTALYWYRQSLGQGPEFLIYFQGTGAADDSGLPNDRFFAVRPEGSVSTLKIQRTERGDSAVYLCASSLGTRFSEQFFGPGTRLTVL.

The chain links TRBV5-1 to TRBJ1-5; tentative D call: TRBD1 (5 bases). Trimming pared 0 bases from V and 7 bases from J, leaving 5 bases between. CDR3 size: 12 residues. CDR1 and CDR2 (germline): SGHRS, YFSETQ. The DNA for the CDR3 is TGCGCCAGCAGCTTGGAGGGGCAGCCCCAGCATTTT. Its translation is CASSLEGQPQHF.

The chain carries TRBV5-1 and TRBJ2-2; weak D call: TRBD1 (6 bases). The CDR3 is 14 residues long. V was pared by 3 bases and J by 2 bases, with 8 bases between. Per the germline V gene, CDR1 is SGHRS and CDR2 is YFSETQ. The CDR3 loop is CASSWDTNTGELFF. Here the CDR3 DNA reads TGCGCCAGCAGCTGGGACACTAACACCGGGGAGCTGTTTTTT.

Here the CDR3 DNA reads TGTGCCAGCAGCCAGGGGTCTCTGGAGACCCAGTACTTC. Its protein product is CASSQGSLETQYF. J is TRBJ2-5 and V is TRBV12-3 or TRBV12-4; D is perhaps TRBD1 (6 bases). The CDR3 contains 13 residues. V lost 6 bases and J lost 5, with 13 bases in between.